This T cell receptor (beta chain) was retrieved from a study of cytomegalovirus exposure and HLA in healthy donors. Whole-study results and caveats: Evidence from a later analysis indicated that most CMV-associated TCR beta chains looked HLA-restricted. With later analysis, a missense DCLRE1C variant became linked to TCR beta V- and J-gene trimming.

The V gene's germline CDR1 is SGDLS and CDR2 YYNGEE. Trimming removed 3 bases from V and 0 bases from J; junction bases left unmatched: 5. CDR3 size: 16 residues. Use of 60 Vbeta and 13 Jbeta primers characterized the PCR. TCRdb's table, derived via immunoSEQ multiplex PCR, lists solely in-frame clones and lacks some. The repertoire holds roughly 200,000 clones, with about 9% as singletons. The table lists this clone with a few counts. Its cognate antigen is unknown. The source material was PBMCs. The V gene is TRBV9, the J gene TRBJ2-5, with 10 positions matching TRBD2. This TCR derives from a woman aged 30 to 39 in good health and CMV-seropositive. This CDR3 is CASSGPGLANQETQYF. The DNA of the CDR3 is TGTGCCAGCAGCGGACCGGGACTAGCGAACCAAGAGACCCAGTACTTC.